This T cell receptor (beta chain) was sequenced in a study of CD8 T cells in Susac syndrome. The authors sequenced TCR beta from blood CD8+ and CD4+ T cells. About 0.5 to 1 ug RNA was reverse transcribed with random hexamers. Amplification of TCR beta CDR3 was carried out by immunoSEQ multiplex PCR, which covered 54 Vbeta and 13 Jbeta segments. TCRdb re-called the immunoSEQ multiplex PCR reads through MiXCR, storing one row per CDR3 protein. Seen here are about 150,000 distinct CDR3 sequences, around 95% observed once, and the top ten hold roughly 0.15%. Germline CDR1 LGHDT, CDR2 YNNKEL (reference sequence). The CDR3 consists of 15 residues. V was clipped by 5 bases and J by 3 bases; unmatched bases: 5.

This chain uses TRBV3-1 with TRBJ2-3; 10 bases agree with TRBD1. What was sequenced was CD8+ T cells from PBMCs. This TCR derives from a human donor with multiple sclerosis. The CDR3 is CASSYGQGGTDTQYF. The CDR3 DNA sequence: TGTGCCAGCAGCTACGGACAGGGGGGAACAGATACGCAGTATTTT.